This T cell receptor (beta chain) derives from a study of cytomegalovirus exposure and HLA in healthy donors. Study observations and caveats: The study carried out a later analysis of TCR beta sequences. It associated roughly 17,000 of them with specific HLA alleles at a false discovery rate of 0.05. In presence/absence analyses, roughly uniform sequencing depth across donors was assumed. The study labeled fewer than 200 TCR beta chains cytomegalovirus-associated.

The PCR was carried out with 60 Vbeta primers and 13 Jbeta primers. Clones were sequenced by immunoSEQ multiplex PCR, and TCRdb holds only the in-frame ones, with some missing. The table lists about 77,000 clones, about 80% of them singletons. This clone was observed a single time. What it binds is not known. Trimming cost V 6 bases and J 0 bases, with 9 bases left between them. This CDR3 is built from 14 residues. Germline CDR1 and CDR2: WNHNN and SYGVQD (reference sequence). The rearrangement uses TRBV10-1 and TRBJ1-3; no firm D call. This TCR was recovered from a man in his forties in good health and CMV-seronegative. Material for sequencing was PBMCs. Here the CDR3 reads CASRSDDSGNTIYF. DNA for the CDR3: TGCGCCAGCAGGAGCGACGACTCTGGAAACACCATATATTTT.